This T cell receptor beta chain was identified in a study of OX40 agonist ivuxolimab in advanced cancers. As for the study in general: With ivuxolimab, an agonistic anti-OX40 (CD134) antibody, patients were treated.

CDR3 length equals 13 residues. The V end lost 1 base, the J end lost 5 bases, and 8 bases lay between the germline ends. The germline gives CDR1 SGHVS, CDR2 FNYEAQ. This clone was recorded a few times. Its target is unknown. Repertoires were generated with immunoSEQ multiplex PCR, while TCRdb's copy carries only in-frame clones and drops some. The data show some 76,000 clones, about 94% seen once. Regarding the study as a whole: Individuals who were partial responders at 0.1-3.0 mg/kg had clonal expansion that ranked among the lowest.

This TCR derives from an adult with an advanced solid tumor such as melanoma, head and neck, liver or kidney cancer. The chain carries TRBV7-6 and TRBJ1-1; D gene uncertain. Sample: CD4+ or CD8+ T cells sorted from blood, taken in a trial of the OX40 agonist ivuxolimab. CDR3 in amino acids: CASSLGYRTEAFF. The CDR3 region has the DNA TGTGCCAGCAGCTTAGGGTACCGGACTGAAGCTTTCTTT.